A single sample gave rise to the 29 T cell receptor beta chains below, sequenced in a study of T cells in Graves' hyperthyroidism and ophthalmopathy. Amplified TCR beta CDR3 regions came from RNA transcripts. HTBI primers drove first-round RT-PCR of the TCR CDR3. In TCRdb, the multiplex PCR reads were re-called with MiXCR into one record per CDR3 protein. Found here are about 640,000 distinct CDR3 sequences, about a fifth of them singletons; the top ten hold around a third. The sample comprised blood. The receptors were gathered from a man aged 25 to 40 with Graves' ophthalmopathy.

The chain recombines TRBV4-1 with TRBJ1-2, with unresolved D. The length of the CDR3 is 15 residues. Trimming took off 4 bases at V and 0 bases at J, with 12 bases between the two ends. The V gene's germline CDR1 is MGHRA and CDR2 YSYEKL. For the CDR3, the DNA is TGCGCCAGCAGCCCAAAGGAAGGGACTAACTATGGCTACACCTTC. This sequence encodes CASSPKEGTNYGYTF.

Ten or more counts support this clonotype. The chain combines TRBV2 with TRBJ2-2; 10 nucleotides line up with TRBD2. The CDR3 runs 16 residues. V lost 4 bases to trimming and J lost 6 bases; unmatched junction nucleotides: 8. Germline values: CDR1 SNHLY, CDR2 FYNNEI. The chain's CDR3 is CASSGLAGVESGELFF. CDR3 bases: TGTGCCAGCAGTGGTCTAGCGGGAGTGGAGTCCGGGGAGCTGTTTTTT.

This chain links TRBV3-1 with TRBJ1-1; TRBD1 is a possible D gene (5 bases). The V end was cut by 4 bases, the J end by 0 bases, with 12 bases between. Per germline, CDR1 LGHDT and CDR2 YNNKEL (reference sequence). CDR3 length equals 15 residues. The CDR3 DNA follows: TGTGCCAGCAGCCCCCTAAGGGGCCTGAACACTGAAGCTTTCTTT. Encoded protein: CASSPLRGLNTEAFF.

The chain links TRBV3-1 to TRBJ2-5; 8 nucleotides agree with TRBD2. The V gene end was trimmed by 4 bases and the J gene end by 3 bases; junction bases not matched to a gene: 7. Germline CDR1 LGHDT, CDR2 YNNKEL (reference sequence). The CDR3 totals 15 residues. CDR3 in DNA: TGTGCCAGCAGCCCGCCGGGACTAGATGAAGAGACCCAGTACTTC. This gives the protein CASSPPGLDEETQYF.

J is TRBJ1-2 and V is TRBV4-1, with D possibly TRBD1 on 5 matching bases. Trimming took off 3 bases at V and 8 bases at J, with 10 bases between the two ends. The CDR3 loop spans 12 amino acids. Germline CDR1 and CDR2: MGHRA and YSYEKL. CDR3 nucleotide sequence: TGCGCCAGCAGCCACAGGGTTGGGGGCTACACCTTC. Residues: CASSHRVGGYTF.

The chain is built from TRBV19 and TRBJ1-1; D unresolved. Germline assignment: CDR1 LNHDA and CDR2 SQIVND (reference sequence). The CDR3 consists of 14 residues. The V end was cut by 7 bases, the J end by 6 bases, with 18 bases between. CDR3 sequence reads: CASNPPHWAAEAFF. The CDR3, as DNA: TGTGCCAGTAATCCCCCCCATTGGGCGGCTGAAGCTTTCTTT. The full variable domain, completed using reference TRBV19 and TRBJ1-1, is DGGITQSPKYLFRKEGQNVTLSCEQNLNHDAMYWYRQDPGQGLRLIYYSQIVNDFQKGDIAEGYSVSREKKESFPLTVTSAQKNPTAFYLCASNPPHWAAEAFFGQGTRLTVV.

The chain combines TRBV15 with TRBJ2-5; TRBD1 matches at 7 bases. The CDR3 is 15 residues long. Germline values: CDR1 LNHNV, CDR2 YYDKDF (reference sequence). V shed 5 bases and J 2 bases; nucleotides not matched to a gene: 8. CDR3 in DNA: TGTGCCACCAGCGGTTACAGGGGTCTACAAGAGACCCAGTACTTC. Its protein is CATSGYRGLQETQYF.

The chain has TRBV30 and TRBJ2-3; TRBD1 matches at 7 bases. The CDR3 is 15 residues long. Unmatched junction bases numbered 9, after V lost 5 bases and J lost 1 base. Per germline, CDR1 GTSNPN and CDR2 SVGIG (reference sequence). CDR3 amino acids: CAWRPADRGTDTQYF. The CDR3 DNA sequence: TGTGCCTGGCGCCCCGCAGACAGGGGCACAGATACGCAGTATTTT.

The chain has TRBV5-6 and TRBJ2-1, with 7 bases matching TRBD1. Per the germline V gene, CDR1 is SGHDT and CDR2 is YYEEEE. V was pared by 2 bases and J by 7 bases, with 6 bases of the junction left unmatched. CDR3 length equals 14 residues. The CDR3 bases are TGTGCCAGCAGCTTCACAGGGGTAACAAATGAGCAGTTCTTC. Amino acids: CASSFTGVTNEQFF. Full variable domain (rest looked up from reference TRBV5-6 and TRBJ2-1): DAGVTQSPTHLIKTRGQQVTLRCSPKSGHDTVSWYQQALGQGPQFIFQYYEEEERQRGNFPDRFSGHQFPNYSSELNVNALLLGDSALYLCASSFTGVTNEQFFGPGTRLTVL.

A word on this clonotype: A much larger clone lies one base from this, so it may be a read error. This chain joins TRBV3-1 and TRBJ2-1; a possible D gene is TRBD1 (5 bases). With the DNA end fitting TRBJ2-7 better, the J assignment may be wrong. The CDR3 totals 14 residues. From germline, CDR1 is LGHDT and CDR2 YNNKEL (reference sequence). CDR3 loop: CASSTTAYYNEQYF. The CDR3 DNA follows: TGTGCCAGCAGTACGACAGCATACTACAATGAGCAGTACTTC.

About this clonotype itself: One end of the junction is discordant with germline, which a read error may explain. This sequence joins TRBV5-8 and TRBJ2-6; tentative D call: TRBD1 (7 bases). This CDR3 comprises 18 residues. CDR1 is SGHTS and CDR2 is YDEGEE in the germline V gene. The DNA of the CDR3 is TGCGCCAGCAGCTTGTTTGCGGGACAGATCACTGGGGCCAACGTCCTGACTTTC. It translates to CASSLFAGQITGANVLTF.

The V call is TRBV5-1, the J call TRBJ1-1, with 9 bases that match TRBD1. V was clipped by 4 bases and J by 4 bases; unmatched bases: 8. Germline V gene data show CDR1 as SGHRS and CDR2 as YFSETQ. The CDR3 covers 15 residues. The CDR3 sequence is CASSRRQGGSTEAFF. The CDR3 DNA reads TGCGCCAGCAGCCGGCGACAGGGGGGGAGCACTGAAGCTTTCTTT.

The chain recombines TRBV6-5 with TRBJ1-1; 8 bases match TRBD1. CDR1 and CDR2 from the germline V gene are MNHEY and SVGAGI. There are 15 residues in the CDR3. Unmatched junction bases numbered 2, after V lost 2 bases and J lost 0 bases. CDR3 sequence (DNA): TGTGCCAGCAGTTACAAGGACAGGGTGAACACTGAAGCTTTCTTT. Translation gives CASSYKDRVNTEAFF.

V usage is TRBV19 and J usage is TRBJ2-1; D is ambiguous. The CDR3 runs to 12 residues. V was shortened by 1 base and J by 7 bases, with 5 bases between the two germline ends. The germline CDR1 and CDR2 sequences are LNHDA and SQIVND (reference sequence). The chain's CDR3 is CASSIVWNEQFF. CDR3 coding DNA: TGTGCCAGTAGTATAGTGTGGAATGAGCAGTTCTTC.

This chain links TRBV19 with TRBJ2-2; the D call may be TRBD1 or TRBD2 (6 bases each). Germline V gene lookup returns CDR1 LNHDA and CDR2 SQIVND (reference sequence). Trimming stripped 10 bases from V and 5 bases from J, with 17 bases between. This CDR3 has 14 residues. The CDR3 coding sequence is TGTGCCACCTTCAGGGGAGGTGGGACCGGGGAGCTGTTTTTT. It codes for CATFRGGGTGELFF. The variable domain in full, with the rest retrieved from reference TRBV19 and TRBJ2-2, is DGGITQSPKYLFRKEGQNVTLSCEQNLNHDAMYWYRQDPGQGLRLIYYSQIVNDFQKGDIAEGYSVSREKKESFPLTVTSAQKNPTAFYLCATFRGGGTGELFFGEGSRLTVL.

The rearrangement uses TRBV7-9 and TRBJ2-1; the match to TRBD2 covers 15 bases. In germline, CDR1 is SEHNR, CDR2 FQNEAQ (reference sequence). The CDR3 extends over 15 amino acids. The V segment lost 6 bases and the J segment 8 bases; nucleotides outside the gene matches: 5. CDR3 DNA: TGTGCCAGCAGGCCCGGGACTAGCGGGAGGTATGAGCAGTTCTTC. It codes for CASRPGTSGRYEQFF. The entire variable domain, with the rest obtained from reference TRBV7-9 and TRBJ2-1, is as follows: DTGVSQNPRHKITKRGQNVTFRCDPISEHNRLYWYRQTLGQGPEFLTYFQNEAQLEKSRLLSDRFSAERPKGSFSTLEIQRTEQGDSAMYLCASRPGTSGRYEQFFGPGTRLTVL.

In nucleotides, the CDR3 is TGTGCCTGGAGTGTACCTCCCCCCCAGGTCACTGAAGCTTTCTTT. Residues: CAWSVPPPQVTEAFF. The chain joins TRBV30 to TRBJ1-1; D is ambiguous. V was shortened by 0 bases and J by 4 bases, with 15 bases between the two germline ends. Germline-derived CDR1 and CDR2 are GTSNPN and SVGIG (reference sequence). The CDR3 is made up of 15 amino acids. The variable domain in full, completed from reference TRBV30 and TRBJ1-1, reads SQTIHQWPATLVQPVGSPLSLECTVEGTSNPNLYWYRQAAGRGLQLLFYSVGIGQISSEVPQNLSASRPQDRQFILSSKKLLLSDSGFYLCAWSVPPPQVTEAFFGQGTRLTVV.

Turning to this clonotype: Just one base apart from a much larger clone, this may be a read error. This chain links TRBV5-1 with TRBJ1-1; no clear D. In germline, CDR1 is SGHRS, CDR2 YFSETQ. The ends were cut back, 0 bases at V and 4 bases at J, with 10 bases in the middle. This CDR3 has 14 residues. CDR3 nucleotide sequence: TGCGCCAGCAGCTTGGGCGGCCTGTCCACTGAAGCTTTCTTT. It codes for CASSLGGLSTEAFF.

The J gene is TRBJ1-5, the V gene TRBV15; the D gene is possibly TRBD1 (5 bases). Germline lookup yields CDR1 LNHNV and CDR2 YYDKDF (reference sequence). The CDR3 length is 15 residues. Trimming took 0 bases from V and 6 from J, leaving 12 bases between them. The CDR3 region is CATSRDLGGSQPQHF. CDR3 DNA: TGTGCCACCAGCAGAGATCTGGGGGGAAGTCAGCCCCAGCATTTT.

The sample holds many counts of this clonotype. V gene TRBV18 combines with J gene TRBJ1-5, with TRBD1 identical over 7 bases. J lost 0 bases, V lost 4 bases, and 6 bases had no gene match. The CDR3 runs 16 residues. Germline V gives CDR1 KGHSH, CDR2 LQKENI. The CDR3 reads CASSLGTANSNQPQHF. CDR3 sequence (DNA): TGTGCCAGCTCACTTGGGACAGCGAATAGCAATCAGCCCCAGCATTTT. The full variable domain, rest sourced from reference TRBV18 and TRBJ1-5, is NAGVMQNPRHLVRRRGQEARLRCSPMKGHSHVYWYRQLPEEGLKFMVYLQKENIIDESGMPKERFSAEFPKEGPSILRIQQVVRGDSAAYFCASSLGTANSNQPQHFGDGTRLSIL.

This clonotype showed up just a few times. This chain uses TRBV9 with TRBJ2-5; 7 bases match TRBD2. Germline V gene sequence: CDR1 SGDLS, CDR2 YYNGEE. The length of the CDR3 is 16 residues. With V trimmed by 0 bases and J by 4 bases, 9 bases remained unmatched. The CDR3 region is CASSVGPGGGGETQYF. CDR3 nucleotide sequence: TGTGCCAGCAGCGTAGGCCCGGGAGGAGGAGGAGAGACCCAGTACTTC.

The table lists this clonotype with many counts. The CDR3 nucleotides are TGTGCCAGCAGTGAACAGGAGGCGAACACTGAAGCTTTCTTT. This encodes CASSEQEANTEAFF. V is TRBV7-3 and J is TRBJ1-1; D might be TRBD1 (5 bases). The length of the CDR3 is 14 residues. Trimming took 6 bases from V and 1 from J, leaving 12 bases between them. Germline V gene data show CDR1 as SGHTA and CDR2 as FQGTGA. Full variable domain (missing parts from reference TRBV7-3 and TRBJ1-1): GAGVSQTPSNKVTEKGKYVELRCDPISGHTALYWYRQSLGQGPEFLIYFQGTGAADDSGLPNDRFFAVRPEGSVSTLKIQRTERGDSAVYLCASSEQEANTEAFFGQGTRLTVV.

The chain employs TRBV5-6 and TRBJ2-1, with D perhaps matching TRBD2 (6 bases). Deletions cut 3 bases from V and 2 bases from J, with 15 bases between. The CDR3 totals 16 residues. Germline CDR1 SGHDT, CDR2 YYEEEE. CDR3: CASSSRRDLPYNEQFF. The CDR3 DNA reads as TGTGCCAGCAGCTCCCGGCGGGACCTCCCCTACAATGAGCAGTTCTTC. Based on the CDR3 plus reference TRBV5-6 and TRBJ2-1, the full variable domain is DAGVTQSPTHLIKTRGQQVTLRCSPKSGHDTVSWYQQALGQGPQFIFQYYEEEERQRGNFPDRFSGHQFPNYSSELNVNALLLGDSALYLCASSSRRDLPYNEQFFGPGTRLTVL.

The chain recombines TRBV19 with TRBJ2-2; D is perhaps TRBD2 (6 bases). The germline V gene has CDR1 LNHDA and CDR2 SQIVND (reference sequence). V shed 5 bases and J shed 4 bases, with 20 bases lying between them. This CDR3 contains 17 residues. The CDR3 spells CASSHPGIAEATGELFF. CDR3 DNA sequence: TGTGCCAGTAGTCACCCCGGGATAGCGGAAGCCACCGGGGAGCTGTTTTTT.

Only one count was recorded for this clonotype. The gene calls are TRBV10-3 and TRBJ2-1; D is unresolved. Germline V lookup: CDR1 ENHRY, CDR2 SYGVKD. Trimming took 10 bases from V and 5 from J, leaving 9 bases between them. CDR3 length: 11 amino acids. CDR3 residues: CATQDHNEQFF. The CDR3 bases are TGTGCCACTCAAGATCACAATGAGCAGTTCTTC.

This clonotype showed up just a few times. V and J are TRBV20-1 and TRBJ1-1; D unresolved. With 6 bases removed from V and 6 bases from J, the gap between germline ends came to 11 bases. From germline, CDR1 is DFQATT and CDR2 SNEGSKA (reference sequence). The CDR3 covers 11 residues. The CDR3, as DNA: TGCAGTGCAGTAGGGCCCCCTGAAGCTTTCTTT. Translating it yields CSAVGPPEAFF.

This clonotype was detected many times. V usage is TRBV11-2 and J usage is TRBJ2-5; 12 bases are a match to TRBD1. CDR3 length: 18 amino acids. The V and J ends lost 2 bases and 4 bases, in that order; junction bases with no gene match: 11. Germline V gene sequence: CDR1 SGHAT, CDR2 FQNNGV. The CDR3 nucleotides read TGTGCCAGCAGCTTAATCCCCCCCGGGACAGGGGGCGCAGAGACCCAGTACTTC. Its translation is CASSLIPPGTGGAETQYF.

This clonotype appeared many times. V and J are TRBV15 and TRBJ2-7; D perhaps matches TRBD2 (7 bases). V dropped 5 bases and J dropped 4 bases, with 15 bases sitting between them. The CDR3 runs to 14 residues. Germline V gene sequence: CDR1 LNHNV, CDR2 YYDKDF (reference sequence). CDR3: CATSRRGGGYEQYF. CDR3 DNA sequence: TGTGCCACCAGCCGGCGAGGGGGAGGGTACGAGCAGTACTTC.

This clonotype was picked up a small number of times. The chain joins TRBV6-2 or TRBV6-3 to TRBJ2-7, with D possibly TRBD2 on 6 matching bases. The germline V gene encodes CDR1 MNHEY and CDR2 SVGEGT. Trimming pared 5 bases from V and 4 bases from J, leaving 24 bases between. There are 17 residues in the CDR3. This CDR3 is CASSGILGQGGLYEQYF. Here the CDR3 DNA reads TGTGCCAGCAGTGGAATCCTAGGGCAGGGAGGATTGTACGAGCAGTACTTC.